At least ten counts were recorded for the clone carrying this T cell receptor beta chain. Antigen specificity is unknown. Amplification targeted TCR beta CDR3 regions from RNA transcripts. The TCR CDR3 first-round RT-PCR relied on the HTBI primer set. TCRdb processed the multiplex PCR reads anew with MiXCR; each CDR3 protein has one entry. The data show 200,000 to 250,000 distinct CDR3 sequences, around 15% seen once. Reasons for excluding patients were uncontrolled infection, other autoimmune disease, pregnancy or lactation. An approximately 10 ml volume of fresh peripheral blood provided the PBMCs. The record originates from a study of T cells in Graves' hyperthyroidism and ophthalmopathy. Study-wide results and caveats: Before onset, ophthalmopathy was predicted by the model a median approximately 6.6 months earlier. Clonotypes that were expanded in thyroid above 0.001 mostly appeared in blood too.

The V gene's germline CDR1 is SNHLY and CDR2 FYNNEI. The CDR3 totals 13 residues. V was trimmed by 6 bases and J by 5 bases, leaving 11 bases between them. Source material: blood. The J gene is TRBJ2-1, the V gene TRBV2; possible D gene TRBD1, 5 bases. This receptor was obtained from a woman between 18 and 30 years old with Graves' ophthalmopathy. The CDR3 sequence is CASRGERNNEQFF. CDR3 coding DNA: TGTGCCAGCAGAGGGGAAAGGAACAATGAGCAGTTCTTC.